This T cell receptor (beta chain) was identified in a study of T cell responses to AZD1222 COVID-19 vaccine. A few counts support this clone. Its antigen is unknown. The CDR3 has 15 amino acids. The V gene lost 0 bases and the J gene lost 2 bases, with 8 bases spanning the gap. Germline V gene data show CDR1 as SGHTA and CDR2 as FQGNSA. TCRdb's copy holds only in-frame clones and misses some; the assay was immunoSEQ multiplex PCR. The sample consists of about 150,000 clones, about 88% of them appearing once. General study results and limits: Recipients of AZD1222 seropositive at baseline numbered only five or six. Repertoires were collected only later (after the peak T cell response had occurred). With dominance at 160-218 and 743-854, vaccine-associated CD4 TCRs spanned spike. When two AZD1222 doses had been given, Spike-specific TCR breadth and depth rose.

The TCR was taken from an adult in good health. This sequence joins TRBV7-2 and TRBJ1-3, with D perhaps matching TRBD1 (5 bases). Sequenced material: peripheral blood, taken on day 0 of AZD1222 vaccination. CDR3 nucleotide sequence: TGTGCCAGCAGCTTAGCCTGGGGCCCTGGAAACACCATATATTTT. Translation gives CASSLAWGPGNTIYF.